This T cell receptor (beta chain) was retrieved from a study of cytomegalovirus exposure and HLA in healthy donors. Study-wide findings and caveats: What was likely a sequencing artifact was a cluster of highly shared sequence variants. A few CMV-associated chains were confirmed in vitro to be specific for CMV antigens.

Primers: 60 Vbeta forward and 13 Jbeta reverse. Generated by immunoSEQ multiplex PCR, the TCRdb table keeps only in-frame clones and is missing some. The sample has some 160,000 clones; 70% to 85% are singletons. The CDR3 is made up of 15 amino acids. V lost 0 bases and J 4 bases, leaving 14 bases between the germline ends. Germline V lookup: CDR1 SGHRS, CDR2 YFSETQ. This clone showed up just a few times. Its antigen is undetermined. The rearrangement joins TRBV5-1 to TRBJ2-7; TRBD2 is a possible D gene (6 bases). The sample taken for sequencing was PBMCs. This sequence originates from a woman in her thirties or forties in good health and CMV-seronegative. In DNA, the CDR3 is TGCGCCAGCAGCTTGGCCGGGTCCGGAGGGTACGAGCAGTACTTC. Translating gives CASSLAGSGGYEQYF.